This is a list of T cell receptor beta chains from one sample in a study of blood T cell repertoires in COVID-19. Produced via immunoSEQ multiplex PCR; TCRdb's table is partial and in-frame only. Found here are fewer than 300,000 clones, roughly 90% of them singletons; the top ten hold approximately 2.4%. The sequenced sample was PBMCs or T cells enriched from blood (not recorded which). The receptors here all came from a woman in her 40s with acute COVID-19. CDR3s include the opening cysteine and the closing phenylalanine or tryptophan. D genes are given only for firm matches. Rows give clone size only sometimes, using once, few, many, or a class for an expanded clone.

V gene	D gene	clone size	J gene	CDR3 protein	CDR3 DNA
TRBV5-1	TRBD2	NA	TRBJ2-5	CASSSLAGGPETQYF	TGCGCCAGCAGCTCACTAGCGGGGGGGCCGGAGACCCAGTACTTC
TRBV15	TRBD2	NA	TRBJ2-1	CATSSSSGGSYNEQFF	TGTGCCACCAGCAGCTCTAGCGGGGGCTCCTACAATGAGCAGTTCTTC
TRBV6-2/TRBV6-3	TRBD2	NA	TRBJ2-1	CASSKSGTSGEQFF	TGTGCCAGCAGTAAGTCCGGGACTAGCGGTGAGCAGTTCTTC
TRBV11-2	NA	NA	TRBJ1-1	CASSDDRSTEAFF	TGTGCCAGCAGCGACGACAGGAGCACTGAAGCTTTCTTT
TRBV3-1/TRBV3-2	TRBD1	NA	TRBJ2-1	CASSQPGQGDNEQFF	TGTGCCAGCAGCCAGCCGGGACAGGGTGACAATGAGCAGTTCTTC
TRBV4-2	TRBD2	NA	TRBJ2-7	CASSQGGLASYEQYF	TGTGCCAGCAGCCAAGGGGGACTAGCGTCCTACGAGCAGTACTTC
TRBV2	NA	NA	TRBJ1-1	CASNLMRLNTEAFF	TGTGCCAGCAATCTTATGCGGCTGAACACTGAAGCTTTCTTT
TRBV18	TRBD1	NA	TRBJ2-3	CASSPRASRGTTDTQYF	TGTGCCAGCTCACCAAGGGCTTCCAGGGGGACCACAGATACGCAGTATTTT
TRBV2	NA	NA	TRBJ1-3	CASRALTQSTVGNTIYF	TGTGCCAGCAGGGCCCTGACTCAGTCGACGGTAGGAAACACCATATATTTT
TRBV24-1	TRBD1	once	TRBJ2-7	CATSDPGQGTYEQYF	TGTGCCACCAGTGATCCTGGACAGGGTACCTACGAGCAGTACTTC
TRBV6-1	TRBD1	NA	TRBJ1-6	CASSEGSGTGNSPLHF	TGTGCCAGCAGTGAAGGCTCCGGGACAGGGAATTCACCCCTCCACTTT
TRBV7-2	NA	NA	TRBJ2-2	CAGRAAGNTGELFF	TGTGCCGGCAGAGCAGCAGGGAACACCGGGGAGCTGTTTTTT
TRBV11-2	NA	NA	TRBJ2-5	CASSQGLRQETQYF	TGTGCCAGCAGCCAGGGACTTAGACAAGAGACCCAGTACTTC
TRBV14	TRBD1	few	TRBJ1-6	CASSYTDRGNSPLHF	TGTGCCAGCAGCTATACGGACAGGGGAAATTCACCCCTCCACTTT
TRBV6-5	NA	NA	TRBJ1-2	CASTADWNYGYTF	TGTGCCAGCACCGCGGACTGGAACTATGGCTACACCTTC
TRBV10-1	NA	NA	TRBJ2-3	CAIRDTRTDTQYF	TGCGCCATCCGGGACACCCGCACAGATACGCAGTATTTT
TRBV20-1	NA	NA	TRBJ2-7	CSASREAYEQYF	TGCAGTGCTAGTCGGGAAGCCTACGAGCAGTACTTC
TRBV4-3	TRBD1	NA	TRBJ2-6	CASSQDTDRETAGANVLTF	TGCGCCAGCAGCCAAGATACGGACAGGGAGACGGCTGGGGCCAACGTCCTGACTTTC
TRBV5-6	TRBD1	NA	TRBJ1-2	CASSLVDRAGGYTF	TGTGCCAGCAGCTTGGTAGACAGGGCGGGAGGCTACACCTTC
TRBV27	TRBD1	once	TRBJ2-2	CASSSDRGQGTGELFF	TGTGCCAGCAGTTCTGACAGGGGGCAAGGTACCGGGGAGCTGTTTTTT
TRBV7-9	NA	NA	TRBJ1-2	CASSLTLNYGYTF	TGTGCCAGCAGTCTGACACTGAACTATGGCTACACCTTC
TRBV10-3	NA	NA	TRBJ1-6	CAISDPAGTRYNSPLHF	TGTGCCATCAGTGACCCGGCCGGGACAAGGTATAATTCACCCCTCCACTTT